The clone carrying this TCR beta chain was observed at least ten times. Its antigen remains unknown. This entry belongs to a study of early T cells in non-severe SARS-CoV-2 infection. Study as a whole: Sequencing targeted bulk RNA from unsorted whole blood, leaving chains unpaired.

Unique molecular identifiers were attached to individual cDNA molecules. Each CDR3 protein is one row after TCRdb ran MiXCR on the 5' RACE reads. The table lists more than 60,000 distinct CDR3 sequences, approximately 9.5% of them singletons. The CDR3 is 15 residues long. V gave up 1 base and J gave up 5 bases, with 9 bases separating them. Per germline, CDR1 MNHNS and CDR2 SASEGT. Study-wide results and caveats: Anti-spike CD8 responses were favored in VDJdb matching, and private and CD4 specificities were missed.

The sequence derives from an adult who was a healthcare worker with PCR-confirmed SARS-CoV-2 infection or an uninfected control (not recorded which). This sequence joins TRBV6-1 and TRBJ2-6; D remains ambiguous. Source material: whole blood. The CDR3 nucleotides read TGTGCCAGCAGTGAAGGTCCTCACTGGGCCAACGTCCTGACTTTC. Encoded protein: CASSEGPHWANVLTF.